This T cell receptor (beta chain) was sequenced for a study of blood T cell repertoires in COVID-19 (dated by TCRdb to 2020 to 2021). Looking at the study overall: Samples covering the acute and convalescent phases of COVID-19 were provided by collaborators in the United States, Italy and Spain. Samples came from the ongoing ImmuneRACE study (first 160 participants) plus 1,254 subjects from 6 global collaborators. A de-identified subject ID, COVID-19 status, age in years and sex were almost always included in the sample metadata. Subjects who had been exposed to COVID-19, were actively infected with it, or had recovered from it provided the deeply sampled blood TCRbeta repertoires that made up the dataset. Where available, HLA class I and class II types were obtained from metadata supplied by the sample provider rather than from assay-based typing. The material from the prospective study consisted of cDNA or gDNA derived from T cells, B-cell-depleted T cells, or PBMCs. The repertoires were made available in a free public database intended to serve as a resource for research on the immune response to SARS-CoV-2. Here is what the overall study found, with its caveats: The quantity of clinical and demographic metadata differed by source and by participant and was supplied without curation.

This clone was seen just once. Its target antigen remains unknown. Nothing much larger sits one base from this clone, and base qualities are not available. TCRbeta CDR3 regions were amplified from genomic DNA using the immunoSEQ Assay, a bias-controlled multiplex PCR. For the original study's pipeline: Within the assay, amplification of reference gene primers was used to estimate how many nucleated cells each sample contained. Sequence reads were collapsed and filtered to measure the absolute abundance of every unique TCRbeta CDR3 rearrangement. For each sample, productive Simpson clonality was calculated as the square root of Simpson's diversity index across productive rearrangements. Held by TCRdb, this immuneACCESS table contains in-frame sequences only and omits some clones. Under half of the omission traces to an unresolved V gene where checked; the cause of the rest is unknown. V, J and clone size are taken as reported in that table, and D and trimming were inferred from the DNA itself. The sample table holds approximately 130,000 clones, of which 70% to 80% were seen once. The ten largest clones add up to 10% to 11% of the sample.

The CDR3 sequence holds 12 residues, the cysteine and phenylalanine included. Just CDR3 DNA is preserved here, 36 bases in frame from base 1. The germline V gene provides CDR1 MRHNA and CDR2 SNTAGT. The germline ends are 9 bases apart after V is trimmed by 6 bases and J by 7 bases. Whole blood was collected in K2EDTA tubes by collaborating institutions according to the institutions' own protocols. For TCRbeta analysis, collaborators shipped samples as frozen whole blood, isolated PBMCs, or DNA extracted from either of those sample types. The sequenced material came from peripheral blood. The sequence was obtained from a human donor in a cohort sampled during active COVID-19. Recombination connected TRBV6-4 to TRBJ2-2; possibly the D gene is TRBD1, per 6 matching bases. The nucleotide sequence is given as TGTGCCAGCAGACAGGGAGACGGGGAGCTGTTTTTT. This sequence encodes CASRQGDGELFF.